One and the same sample provided the 3 T cell receptor beta chains below, sequenced in a study of cytomegalovirus exposure and HLA in healthy donors. The PCR contained 60 Vbeta and 13 Jbeta primers. This table comes from immunoSEQ multiplex PCR, and its TCRdb copy is limited to in-frame clones, with some not included. The data show about 110,000 clones, about two thirds seen once. Sequencing was carried out using PBMCs. The receptors originated from a female donor in good health and CMV-seronegative.

Points on this clone: The junction and the germline gene differ at one end; a read error may be behind it. CDR3 in amino acids: CSSSLSSYEQYF. CDR3 sequence (DNA): TGTTCCAGCAGCCTGAGCTCCTACGAGCAGTACTTC. The J gene is TRBJ2-7, the V gene TRBV7-9; D unresolved. The germline CDR1 and CDR2 sequences are SEHNR and FQNEAQ (reference sequence). The CDR3 loop spans 12 amino acids.

J is TRBJ2-3 and V is TRBV5-1, with TRBD1 matching 7 bases. CDR1 and CDR2 from the germline V gene are SGHRS and YFSETQ. V shed 0 bases and J 5 bases; nucleotides not matched to a gene: 6. The CDR3 is made up of 15 amino acids. For the CDR3, the DNA is TGCGCCAGCAGCTTGGGACAGGGCATTTTAGATACGCAGTATTTT. Its protein product is CASSLGQGILDTQYF.

This clone was seen only once. The CDR3 protein is CASSTGTYEQYF. The CDR3 DNA sequence: TGCGCCAGCAGCACAGGAACCTACGAGCAGTACTTC. J is TRBJ2-7 and V is TRBV5-1, with D possibly matching TRBD1 (5 bases). Deletions cut 4 bases from V and 2 bases from J, with 7 bases between. The CDR3 spans 12 residues. Germline V gene data show CDR1 as SGHRS and CDR2 as YFSETQ.